This T cell receptor (beta chain) comes out of a study of OX40 agonist ivuxolimab in advanced cancers. Across the study: Prior therapy, whether anti-PD-1, anti-PD-L1 or anti-CTLA-4, was allowed, and roughly 40% had some.

TCRdb keeps only in-frame clones here, not all; method: immunoSEQ multiplex PCR. The sample has around 80,000 clones; roughly 84% are singletons. The V end lost 8 bases, the J end lost 3 bases, and 12 bases lay between the germline ends. The length of the CDR3 is 13 residues. Germline values: CDR1 SSHAT, CDR2 FNYEAQ (reference sequence). For this clone: What it binds is not known.

Study-level findings and limits: Among the nonresponders, some also had low normalized T-cell clonal expansion.

This sequence joins TRBV7-7 and TRBJ2-3; maybe TRBD1 (6 bases). The TCR sequence derives from an adult with an advanced solid tumor such as melanoma, head and neck, liver or kidney cancer. Sample: CD4+ or CD8+ T cells sorted from blood, taken in a trial of the OX40 agonist ivuxolimab. The CDR3 DNA sequence: TGTGCCAGCGCCAGGGGCGATACAGATACGCAGTATTTT. Its protein product is CASARGDTDTQYF. The whole variable domain, filled in from reference TRBV7-7 and TRBJ2-3, reads GAGVSQSPRYKVTKRGQDVTLRCDPISSHATLYWYQQALGQGPEFLTYFNYEAQPDKSGLPSDRFSAERPEGSISTLTIQRTEQRDSAMYRCASARGDTDTQYFGPGTRLTVL.